This T cell receptor beta chain comes out of a study of early T cells in non-severe SARS-CoV-2 infection. The germline V and J ends were trimmed by 5 bases and 3 bases, with 11 bases remaining between them. CDR1 is MNHNY, CDR2 SVGAGI, per germline (reference sequence). CDR3 size: 13 residues. This clonotype was counted between two and nine times. A single record per CDR3 protein comes from TCRdb applying MiXCR to the 5' RACE reads. Of around 50,000 distinct CDR3 sequences detected, approximately 13% appear once; the ten largest clones hold about 4%. Sequenced input: whole blood. This TCR came from an adult who was a healthcare worker with PCR-confirmed SARS-CoV-2 infection or an uninfected control (not recorded which). The chain combines TRBV6-6 with TRBJ2-7; a weak D match, TRBD1 (6 bases). CDR3 in DNA: TGTGCCAGCAGTCGGGGACAATACTACGAGCAGTACTTC. It is translated as CASSRGQYYEQYF.